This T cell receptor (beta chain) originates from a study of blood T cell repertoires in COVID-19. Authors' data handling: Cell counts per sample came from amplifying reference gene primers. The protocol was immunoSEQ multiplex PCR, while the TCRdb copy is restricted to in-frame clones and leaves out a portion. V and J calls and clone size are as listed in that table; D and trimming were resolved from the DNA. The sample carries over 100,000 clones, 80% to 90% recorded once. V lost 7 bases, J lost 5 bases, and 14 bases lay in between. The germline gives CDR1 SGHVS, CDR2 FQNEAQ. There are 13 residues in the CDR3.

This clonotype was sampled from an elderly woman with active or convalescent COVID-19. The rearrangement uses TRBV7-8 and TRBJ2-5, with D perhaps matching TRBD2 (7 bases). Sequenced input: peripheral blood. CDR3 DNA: TGTGCCAGCACCCAGGGAGGGGGGGAGACCCAGTACTTC. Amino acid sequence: CASTQGGGETQYF.